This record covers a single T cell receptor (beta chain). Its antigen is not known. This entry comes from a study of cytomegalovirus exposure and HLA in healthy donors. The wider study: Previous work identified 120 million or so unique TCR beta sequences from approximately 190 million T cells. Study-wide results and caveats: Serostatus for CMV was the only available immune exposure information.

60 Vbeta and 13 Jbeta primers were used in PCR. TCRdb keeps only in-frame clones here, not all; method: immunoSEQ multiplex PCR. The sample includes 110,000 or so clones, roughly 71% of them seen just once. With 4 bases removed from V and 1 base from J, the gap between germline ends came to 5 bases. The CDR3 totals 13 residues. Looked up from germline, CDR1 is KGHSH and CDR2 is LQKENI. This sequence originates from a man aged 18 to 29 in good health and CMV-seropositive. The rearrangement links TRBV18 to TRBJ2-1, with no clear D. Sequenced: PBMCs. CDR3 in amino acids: CASSRLSYNEQFF. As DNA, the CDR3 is TGTGCCAGCTCACGTCTATCCTACAATGAGCAGTTCTTC.